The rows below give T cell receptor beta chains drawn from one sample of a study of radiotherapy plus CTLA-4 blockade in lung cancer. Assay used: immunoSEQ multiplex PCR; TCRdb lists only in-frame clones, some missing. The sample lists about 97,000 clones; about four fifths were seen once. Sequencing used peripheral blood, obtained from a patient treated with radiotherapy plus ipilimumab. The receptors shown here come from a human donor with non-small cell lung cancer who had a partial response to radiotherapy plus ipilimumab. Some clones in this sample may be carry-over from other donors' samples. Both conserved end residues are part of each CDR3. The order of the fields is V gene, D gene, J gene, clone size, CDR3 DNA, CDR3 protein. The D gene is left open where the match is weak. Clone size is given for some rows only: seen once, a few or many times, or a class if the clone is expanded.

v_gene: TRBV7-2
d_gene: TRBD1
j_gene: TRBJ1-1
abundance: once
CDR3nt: TGTGCCGGGGGACAGGTTCGCACTGAAGCTTTCTTT
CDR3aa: CAGGQVRTEAFF

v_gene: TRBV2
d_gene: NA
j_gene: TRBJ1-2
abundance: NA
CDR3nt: TGTGCCAGCAGGTTAACAGGGCAGGTGGGCTACACCTTC
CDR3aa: CASRLTGQVGYTF

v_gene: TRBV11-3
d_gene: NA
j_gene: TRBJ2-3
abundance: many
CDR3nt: TGTGCCAGCAGCTTAGGAGCCACCACAGATACGCAGTATTTT
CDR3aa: CASSLGATTDTQYF

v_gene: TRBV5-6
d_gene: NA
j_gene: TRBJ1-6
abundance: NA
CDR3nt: TGTGCCAGCAGCGGCTACAGGGATTCTTCACCCCTCCACTTT
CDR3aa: CASSGYRDSSPLHF

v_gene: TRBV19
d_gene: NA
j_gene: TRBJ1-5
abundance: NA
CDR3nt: TGTGCCAGTAGTATCGCGGTATTAAGCAATCAGCCCCAGCATTTT
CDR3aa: CASSIAVLSNQPQHF

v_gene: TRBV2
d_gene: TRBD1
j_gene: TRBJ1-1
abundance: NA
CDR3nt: TGTGCCAGCAGGCTACAGGGGACTGGGAACACTGAAGCTTTCTTT
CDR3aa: CASRLQGTGNTEAFF

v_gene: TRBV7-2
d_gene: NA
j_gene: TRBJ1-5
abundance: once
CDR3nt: TGTGCCATAAGCAATCAGCCCCAGCATTTT
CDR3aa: CAISNQPQHF

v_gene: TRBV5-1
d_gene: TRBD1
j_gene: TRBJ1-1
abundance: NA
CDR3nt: TGCGCCAGCAGCTTGGTTAACCGGGACAGGGGGCAAGGTGAAGCTTTCTTT
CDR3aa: CASSLVNRDRGQGEAFF

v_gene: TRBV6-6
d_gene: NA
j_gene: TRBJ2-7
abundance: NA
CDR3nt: TGTGCCAGCAGTCCCCGGTCGATTTCCTACGAGCAGTACTTC
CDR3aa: CASSPRSISYEQYF

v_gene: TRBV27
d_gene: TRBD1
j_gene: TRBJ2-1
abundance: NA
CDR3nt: TGTGCCAGCAGTTTATCGAGACAGGGGAGGAATGAGCAGTTCTTC
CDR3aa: CASSLSRQGRNEQFF

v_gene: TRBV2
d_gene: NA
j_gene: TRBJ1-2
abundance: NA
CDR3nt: TGTGCCAGCAGTGGATCCGGACGTCCGGGAACCTTC
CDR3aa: CASSGSGRPGTF

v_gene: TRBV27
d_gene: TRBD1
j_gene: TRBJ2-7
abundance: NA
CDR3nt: TGTGCCAGCAGTTTATCAGGGGGCACAGGGTACTACGAGCAGTACTTC
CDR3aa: CASSLSGGTGYYEQYF

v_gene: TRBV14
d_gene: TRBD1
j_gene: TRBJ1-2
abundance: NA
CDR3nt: TGTGCCAGCAGCAAGGACAGGGGCAACTATGGCTACACCTTC
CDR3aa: CASSKDRGNYGYTF

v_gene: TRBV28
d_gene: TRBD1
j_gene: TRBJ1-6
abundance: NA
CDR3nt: TGTGCCAGCAAGGGGGCCAGGGGGCAAGGTTCACCCCTCCACTTT
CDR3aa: CASKGARGQGSPLHF

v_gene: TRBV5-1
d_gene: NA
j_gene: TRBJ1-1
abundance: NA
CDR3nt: TGCGCCAGCAGCTTGGCCCCGGGGATGAACACTGAAGCTTTCTTT
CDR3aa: CASSLAPGMNTEAFF

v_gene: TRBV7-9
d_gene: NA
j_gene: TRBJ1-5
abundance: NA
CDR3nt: TGTGCCAGCAGCTCAGGATCTTATCAGCCCCAGCATTTT
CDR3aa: CASSSGSYQPQHF

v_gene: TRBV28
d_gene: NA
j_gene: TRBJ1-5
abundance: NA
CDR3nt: TGTGCCAACGAGAAGGGGAATAGCAATCAGCCCCAGCATTTT
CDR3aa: CANEKGNSNQPQHF

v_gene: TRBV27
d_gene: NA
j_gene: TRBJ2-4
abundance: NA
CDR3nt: TGTGCCAGCAGTTTCTCCGGTCGAAACATTCAGTACTTC
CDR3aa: CASSFSGRNIQYF

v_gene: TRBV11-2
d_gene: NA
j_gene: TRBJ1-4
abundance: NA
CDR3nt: TGTGCCAGCAGCTTCATTAATGAAAAACTGTTTTTT
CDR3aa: CASSFINEKLFF

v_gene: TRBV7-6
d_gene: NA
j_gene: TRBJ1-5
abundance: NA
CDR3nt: TGTGCCAGCAGCTTATGGACAGATAGCAATCAGCCCCAGCATTTT
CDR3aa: CASSLWTDSNQPQHF

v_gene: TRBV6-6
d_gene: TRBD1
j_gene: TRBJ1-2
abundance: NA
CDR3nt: TGTGCCAGCAGTCGACAGGGTTCAGAAGGCTACACCTTC
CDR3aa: CASSRQGSEGYTF

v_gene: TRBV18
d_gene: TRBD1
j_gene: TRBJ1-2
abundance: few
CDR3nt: TGTGCCAGCTCAGCACAGGGGAGGGACTATGGCTACACCTTC
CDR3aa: CASSAQGRDYGYTF

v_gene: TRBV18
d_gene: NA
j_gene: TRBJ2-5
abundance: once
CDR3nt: TGTGCCAGCTCATATACAGGTGGCCAAGAGACCCAGTACTTC
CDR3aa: CASSYTGGQETQYF

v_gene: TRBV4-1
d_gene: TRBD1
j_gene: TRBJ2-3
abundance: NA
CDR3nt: TGCGCCAGCAGCCAAGGGGGACAGGGCGATACGCAGTATTTT
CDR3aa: CASSQGGQGDTQYF